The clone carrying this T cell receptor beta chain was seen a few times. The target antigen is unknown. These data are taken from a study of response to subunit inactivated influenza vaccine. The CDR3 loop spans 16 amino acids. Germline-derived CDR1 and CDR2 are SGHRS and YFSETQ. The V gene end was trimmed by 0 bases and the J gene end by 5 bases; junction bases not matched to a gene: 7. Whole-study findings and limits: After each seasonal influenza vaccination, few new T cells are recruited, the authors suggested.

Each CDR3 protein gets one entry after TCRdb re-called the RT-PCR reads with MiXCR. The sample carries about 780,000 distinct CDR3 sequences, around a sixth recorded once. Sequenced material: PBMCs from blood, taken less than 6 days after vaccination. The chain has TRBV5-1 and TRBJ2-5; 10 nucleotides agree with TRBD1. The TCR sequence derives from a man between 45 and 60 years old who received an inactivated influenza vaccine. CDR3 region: CASSLERQGAWETQYF. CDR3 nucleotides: TGCGCCAGCAGCTTGGAAAGACAGGGGGCTTGGGAGACCCAGTACTTC.